This T cell receptor (beta chain) was observed in a study of PD-1 blockade in classical Hodgkin lymphoma. General study results and limits: Newly diagnosed patients had baseline TCR diversity that was reportedly lower than that of healthy donors. Prior to therapy, complete responders displayed diversity much like that of newly diagnosed patients.

Germline V gene data show CDR1 as SNHLY and CDR2 as FYNNEI. V was clipped by 6 bases and J by 9 bases, with 21 bases between them. The length of the CDR3 is 15 residues. As for this clone: The target antigen is unknown.

The sample's time point: cycle 4 day 1 (C4D1), after five to seven weeks of nivolumab. All trial patients relapsed after autologous stem cell transplantation. Data came from immunoSEQ multiplex PCR; TCRdb stores just in-frame clones and leaves some out. The sample holds 20,000 or so clones; approximately 73% are singletons and the top ten take about 20%. The gene calls are TRBV2 and TRBJ2-1, with D perhaps TRBD2 (6 bases). The sample consisted of peripheral blood mononuclear cells (PBMCs), taken before the fourth cycle of nivolumab. The clonotype was recovered from a human donor with classical Hodgkin lymphoma. The CDR3: CASRIQTVKEGEQFF. The CDR3 DNA reads as TGTGCCAGCAGAATCCAGACAGTTAAGGAGGGTGAGCAGTTCTTC.